The 16 T cell receptor beta chains given below trace back to one sample, sequenced in a study of T cell changes during pregnancy in multiple sclerosis. The data were produced by immunoSEQ multiplex PCR, yet TCRdb's version contains in-frame clones alone and is incomplete. This sample carries around 69,000 clones, around 92% of them seen once, and the ten largest clones take roughly 2%. This specimen was peripheral blood, taken in the third trimester of pregnancy. These TCRs come from a female donor in good health, enrolled as a control in a pregnancy study.

The rearrangement uses TRBV2 and TRBJ2-1, with 10 bases identical to TRBD2. The CDR3 totals 14 residues. Germline loops: CDR1 SNHLY, CDR2 FYNNEI. Trimming removed 4 bases from V and 9 bases from J; junction bases left unmatched: 6. The CDR3 spells CASSASSGSREQFF. CDR3 coding DNA: TGTGCCAGCAGTGCGTCTAGCGGGAGTCGTGAGCAGTTCTTC.

V is TRBV28 and J is TRBJ1-4, with 7 bases lining up with TRBD1. From germline, CDR1 is MDHEN and CDR2 SYDVKM. The CDR3 is 15 amino acids. Trimming at V came to 7 bases and at J to 4 bases, leaving 9 bases not matched to a gene. The CDR3: CASIATGTVNEKLFF. In nucleotides, the CDR3 is TGTGCCAGCATTGCAACCGGGACAGTTAATGAAAAACTGTTTTTT.

The CDR3 DNA reads TGCGCCACGACTTTAACTATAGGGGGTGACGCTGAAGCTTTCTTT. Its protein product is CATTLTIGGDAEAFF. The rearrangement joins TRBV4-1 to TRBJ1-1; a possible D gene is TRBD1 (6 bases). Germline CDR1 reads MGHRA; CDR2 reads YSYEKL. The CDR3 loop spans 15 amino acids. V gave up 10 bases and J gave up 6 bases, with 24 bases separating them.

This clone was observed a few times. The chain carries TRBV11-2 and TRBJ1-2; 8 nucleotides agree with TRBD1. This CDR3 is 13 amino acids long. CDR1 is SGHAT, CDR2 FQNNGV, per germline. Trimming cost V 5 bases and J 3 bases; bases outside gene matches: 2. CDR3 region: CASSPGQDYGYTF. In nucleotides, the CDR3 is TGTGCCAGCAGCCCGGGACAGGACTATGGCTACACCTTC.

The J gene is TRBJ1-6, the V gene TRBV30; the D gene is possibly TRBD1 (6 bases). The CDR3 totals 14 residues. Germline assignment: CDR1 GTSNPN and CDR2 SVGIG (reference sequence). Deletions cut 4 bases from V and 4 bases from J, with 11 bases between. CDR3 protein: CAWTSGQYNSPLHF. The CDR3 DNA follows: TGTGCCTGGACCTCCGGACAGTATAATTCACCCCTCCACTTT.

A note on this clone: This sample also contains other DNA sequences that code for the same CDR3. The chain carries TRBV19 and TRBJ2-5, with 8 bases lining up with TRBD1. Germline trimming cut 3 bases from V and 4 bases from J; bases unmatched to any gene: 7. Germline lookup yields CDR1 LNHDA and CDR2 SQIVND (reference sequence). The CDR3 extends over 15 amino acids. The CDR3 region has the DNA TGTGCCAGTAGTATCACAGGGGGAGTTGGAGAGACCCAGTACTTC. This codes for CASSITGGVGETQYF.

The chain couples TRBV7-2 to TRBJ2-1; 7 bases are a match to TRBD2. The CDR3 runs 14 residues. Germline CDR1 is SGHTA and CDR2 is FQGNSA. V dropped 2 bases and J dropped 5; count of bases not matched to a gene: 3. CDR3 DNA: TGTGCCAGCAGCTTAAGCGGGGCCAACAATGAGCAGTTCTTC. Residues: CASSLSGANNEQFF.

V is TRBV6-1 and J is TRBJ2-1, with 10 bases fitting TRBD2. The J segment lost 2 bases and the V segment lost 2 bases, leaving 12 bases of the junction unmatched. The CDR3 spans 19 residues. CDR1 and CDR2 from the germline V gene are MNHNS and SASEGT. CDR3 loop: CASSEPGRAGTSAYNEQFF. The CDR3 DNA sequence: TGTGCCAGCAGTGAACCTGGCAGGGCCGGGACTAGCGCCTACAATGAGCAGTTCTTC.

This chain links TRBV7-9 with TRBJ2-3; possibly TRBD2 for D (6 bases). Trimming took off 5 bases at V and 5 bases at J, with 11 bases between the two ends. The length of the CDR3 is 13 residues. In germline, CDR1 is SEHNR, CDR2 FQNEAQ (reference sequence). The CDR3 DNA follows: TGTGCCAGCAGCCCAGCCGGGGGAGATACGCAGTATTTT. Protein sequence: CASSPAGGDTQYF.

This clone has a single count. The chain links TRBV18 to TRBJ2-3; D is perhaps TRBD2 (7 bases). Trimming took 0 bases from V and 3 from J, leaving 16 bases between them. The CDR3 is 17 amino acids. Per the germline V gene, CDR1 is KGHSH and CDR2 is LQKENI. The CDR3 sequence: CASSPPVSGGPTDTQYF. As DNA, the CDR3 is TGTGCCAGCTCACCACCCGTCTCCGGGGGGCCGACAGATACGCAGTATTTT.

In its sample, this clone was seen a few times. The chain links TRBV19 to TRBJ1-1; possible D gene TRBD1, 5 bases. Deletions cut 6 bases from V and 4 bases from J, with 12 bases between. The CDR3 sequence is 13 residues long. The germline V gene has CDR1 LNHDA and CDR2 SQIVND (reference sequence). CDR3 sequence (DNA): TGTGCCAGTAGGGGGCAGGGAATCACTGAAGCTTTCTTT. Amino acids: CASRGQGITEAFF.

J is TRBJ1-1 and V is TRBV6-1, with D possibly TRBD1 on 5 matching bases. Germline CDR1 reads MNHNS; CDR2 reads SASEGT. The germline V and J ends were trimmed by 3 bases and 5 bases, with 16 bases remaining between them. This CDR3 is built from 15 residues. For the CDR3, the DNA is TGTGCCAGCAGTGAGGACACCCTTATTGGTACTGAAGCTTTCTTT. Its translation: CASSEDTLIGTEAFF.

The V call is TRBV4-3, the J call TRBJ2-2; weak D call: TRBD2 (5 bases). This CDR3 region has 15 residues. Germline V gene lookup returns CDR1 LGHNA and CDR2 YSLEER. Trimming shortened V by 1 base and J by 4 bases, and 10 bases separated the two germline ends. Here the CDR3 reads CASSQGGLITGELFF. CDR3 sequence (DNA): TGCGCCAGCAGCCAAGGTGGACTTATCACCGGGGAGCTGTTTTTT.

This chain links TRBV4-2 with TRBJ2-1, with D unclear. The V gene lost 4 bases and the J gene lost 6 bases, with 13 bases spanning the gap. Germline V gives CDR1 LGHNA, CDR2 YNFKEQ. CDR3 size: 14 residues. The CDR3 here is CASSRAPSLNEQFF. CDR3 nucleotides: TGTGCCAGCAGCCGCGCCCCTAGTCTCAATGAGCAGTTCTTC.

The V and J genes are TRBV18 and TRBJ2-1; the match to TRBD2 covers 8 bases. Germline V CDR1 and CDR2: KGHSH, LQKENI. The CDR3 has 14 residues. Losses at the gene ends were 6 bases for V and 7 bases for J; bases not matched to a gene: 8. The CDR3 nucleotides are TGTGCCAGCTCGGTGGTTGCGGGGGGAAATGAGCAGTTCTTC. Protein product: CASSVVAGGNEQFF. Using reference TRBV18 and TRBJ2-1 for the parts outside the CDR3, the full variable domain is NAGVMQNPRHLVRRRGQEARLRCSPMKGHSHVYWYRQLPEEGLKFMVYLQKENIIDESGMPKERFSAEFPKEGPSILRIQQVVRGDSAAYFCASSVVAGGNEQFFGPGTRLTVL.

In regard to this clone: At one end the junction does not follow the germline gene, possibly because of a read error. V and J are TRBV5-4 and TRBJ2-3, with TRBD1 matching 7 bases. The CDR3 consists of 17 residues. Looked up from germline, CDR1 is SGHNT and CDR2 is YYREEE (reference sequence). The CDR3 DNA reads as TGTGCCAGCACCTTGAATGGCAGGGGGTTGAGTACAGATACGCAGTATTTT. Amino acids: CASTLNGRGLSTDTQYF.